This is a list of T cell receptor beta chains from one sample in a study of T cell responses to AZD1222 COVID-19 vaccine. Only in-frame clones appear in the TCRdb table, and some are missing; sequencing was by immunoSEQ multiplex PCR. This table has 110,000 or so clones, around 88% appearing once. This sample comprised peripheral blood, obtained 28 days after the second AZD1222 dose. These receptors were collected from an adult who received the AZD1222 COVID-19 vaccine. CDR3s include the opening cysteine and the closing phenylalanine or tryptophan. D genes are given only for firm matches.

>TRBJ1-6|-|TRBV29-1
TGCAGCGTTGAGGAGGCGACTGGCGCACCCCTCCACTTT
CSVEEATGAPLHF
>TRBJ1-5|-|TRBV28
TGTGCCAGCAGTTTGTGGGGGCTGGGTCAGCCCCAGCATTTT
CASSLWGLGQPQHF
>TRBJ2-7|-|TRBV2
TGTGCCAGCAGATCTGACGGGACCTACGAGCAGTACTTC
CASRSDGTYEQYF
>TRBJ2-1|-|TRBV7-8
TGTGCCAGCAGCTTAGTAGATGACCCCTACAATGAGCAGTTCTTC
CASSLVDDPYNEQFF
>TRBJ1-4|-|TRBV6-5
TGTGCCAGCAGCTATTCGTCAGGGTTCGAAAAACTGTTTTTT
CASSYSSGFEKLFF
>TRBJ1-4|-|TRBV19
TGTGCCAGTAGTATAGTGCTCTCGGCCCTCCTTAATGAAAAACTGTTTTTT
CASSIVLSALLNEKLFF
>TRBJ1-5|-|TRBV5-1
TGCGCCAGCAGCTTGGGTGGGGATTTCTCGACTCAGCCCCAGCATTTT
CASSLGGDFSTQPQHF
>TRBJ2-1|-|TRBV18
TGTGCCAGCTCACCAGGGTTGGCGGAGGATGAGCAGTTCTTC
CASSPGLAEDEQFF
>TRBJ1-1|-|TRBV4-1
TGCGCCAGCAGCCAAGAAGGGGGGGGAGGCACTGAAGCTTTCTTT
CASSQEGGGGTEAFF
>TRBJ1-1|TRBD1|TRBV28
TGTGCCAGCATCCCACAGGGGGCAAGGACTGAAGCTTTCTTT
CASIPQGARTEAFF